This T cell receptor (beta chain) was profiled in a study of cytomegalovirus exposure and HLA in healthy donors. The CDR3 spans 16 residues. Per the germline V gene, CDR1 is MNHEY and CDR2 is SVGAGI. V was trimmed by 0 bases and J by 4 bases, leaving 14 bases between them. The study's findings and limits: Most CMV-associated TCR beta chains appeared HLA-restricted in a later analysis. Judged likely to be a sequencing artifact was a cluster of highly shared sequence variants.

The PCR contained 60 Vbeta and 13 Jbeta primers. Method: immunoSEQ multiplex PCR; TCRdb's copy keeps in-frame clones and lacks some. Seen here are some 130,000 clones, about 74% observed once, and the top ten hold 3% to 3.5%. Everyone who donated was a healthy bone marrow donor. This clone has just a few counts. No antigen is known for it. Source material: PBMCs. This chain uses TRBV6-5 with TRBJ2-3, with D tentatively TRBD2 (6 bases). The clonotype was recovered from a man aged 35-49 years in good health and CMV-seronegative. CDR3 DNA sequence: TGTGCCAGCAGTTACTCGACGGGAGTAATGCCAGATACGCAGTATTTT. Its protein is CASSYSTGVMPDTQYF.